This T cell receptor beta chain is from a study of shared clonotypes between healthy human individuals. Study-level background: CD4 naive cells filled three plates per donor, CD4 memory three, CD8 naive two and CD8 memory one. Study-level results: An expected dependence of interdonor clonotype sharing on sequencing depth was noted.

In germline, CDR1 is SGHTA, CDR2 FQGNSA. The CDR3 loop spans 15 amino acids. V dropped 0 bases and J dropped 7; count of bases not matched to a gene: 7. Profiling relied on immunoSEQ multiplex PCR, and the TCRdb table lists in-frame clones only, not all of them. The sample yields approximately 2.5 million clones, 93% seen once. This clone was observed a single time. The target antigen is unknown. Those who donated were healthy HIV-negative adults, with no recent acute infections or vaccinations reported. CD4+ cells were split into CD45RA+ naive and CD45RA-negative memory subsets. The TCR was taken from a man aged 18 to 35 in good health. Some clones in this sample may be carry-over from other donors' samples. The chain combines TRBV7-2 with TRBJ2-7; TRBD2 matches at 9 bases. Sequencing used naive CD4+ T cells from PBMCs. Sample subset: CD45RA+ positively selected. The CDR3 DNA follows: TGTGCCAGCAGCTTAGCACGCGGGAGGGAGCGGGAGCAGTACTTC. Translating gives CASSLARGREREQYF.